Following are 32 T cell receptor beta chains from one sample sequenced in a study of T cell responses to AZD1222 COVID-19 vaccine. Data came from immunoSEQ multiplex PCR; TCRdb stores just in-frame clones and leaves some out. The sample has roughly 170,000 clones; 85% to 95% are singletons. Source: peripheral blood, taken 28 days after the second AZD1222 dose. The source is an adult who received the AZD1222 COVID-19 vaccine.

This chain links TRBV6-5 with TRBJ1-1, with D maybe TRBD1 (5 bases). The germline V gene has CDR1 MNHEY and CDR2 SVGAGI. V lost 4 bases, J lost 7 bases, and 13 bases lay in between. This CDR3 spans 13 amino acids. The CDR3 protein is CASSSIRGGEAFF. The CDR3, as DNA: TGTGCCAGCAGTTCCATACGGGGGGGTGAAGCTTTCTTT.

The CDR3 coding sequence is TGTGCCACCAGCAGAGATATCGGGGGGGAAAAGGAGCCCCAGCATTTT. Translated, it gives CATSRDIGGEKEPQHF. The chain links TRBV15 to TRBJ1-5, with D possibly being TRBD1 (5 bases). This CDR3 contains 16 residues. Trimming took 0 bases from V and 8 from J, leaving 17 bases between them. The germline gives CDR1 LNHNV, CDR2 YYDKDF (reference sequence).

The chain combines TRBV5-4 with TRBJ2-5, with 7 bases that match TRBD2. The CDR3 is 15 amino acids. V shed 4 bases, J shed 4 bases, and the junction held 10 bases outside the gene matches. The V gene's germline CDR1 is SGHNT and CDR2 YYREEE (reference sequence). CDR3 DNA sequence: TGTGCCAGCAGCGGCGCGGGGGTATTAGGAGAGACCCAGTACTTC. This gives the protein CASSGAGVLGETQYF.

This chain links TRBV5-1 with TRBJ2-5, with D perhaps matching TRBD1 (6 bases). Germline CDR1 SGHRS, CDR2 YFSETQ. The length of the CDR3 is 16 residues. V was clipped by 3 bases and J by 0 bases, with 15 bases between them. The CDR3 protein is CASSSSTGPYQETQYF. CDR3 DNA: TGCGCCAGCAGCTCCTCGACAGGCCCGTACCAAGAGACCCAGTACTTC.

The V gene is TRBV27, the J gene TRBJ2-7; a possible D gene is TRBD2 (7 bases). The CDR3 is 14 amino acids. CDR1 MNHEY and CDR2 SMNVEV come from the germline V gene (reference sequence). V lost 6 bases to trimming and J lost 3 bases, with 15 bases between them. The CDR3 bases are TGTGCCAGCAGCCACAAGGGGGGGTTCTACGAGCAGTACTTC. Encoded protein: CASSHKGGFYEQYF.

The CDR3 spells CASSLASPLNTEAFF. For the CDR3, the DNA is TGTGCCAGCAGCTTGGCGAGTCCCTTAAACACTGAAGCTTTCTTT. The chain links TRBV5-5 to TRBJ1-1; D ambiguous. CDR1 and CDR2 from the germline V gene are SGHKS and YYEKEE (reference sequence). The length of the CDR3 is 15 residues. Trimming removed 0 bases from V and 2 bases from J, with 11 bases in between.

This rearrangement joins TRBV7-3 to TRBJ2-3; 12 bases fit TRBD2. There are 16 residues in the CDR3. V shed 3 bases, J shed 6 bases, and the junction held 7 bases outside the gene matches. Germline CDR1 is SGHTA and CDR2 is FQGTGA. The DNA of the CDR3 is TGTGCCAGCAGCTTGCTAGCGGGAGGGCCTGTGGATACGCAGTATTTT. This codes for CASSLLAGGPVDTQYF.

This clone is a singleton in its sample. CDR3 protein: CAISESAGGIGPGYTF. The CDR3 region has the DNA TGTGCCATCAGTGAGTCGGCAGGGGGCATTGGGCCCGGCTACACCTTC. The chain combines TRBV10-3 with TRBJ1-2, with 8 bases identical to TRBD1. With V trimmed by 0 bases and J by 8 bases, 11 bases remained unmatched. The CDR3 spans 16 residues. The V gene's germline CDR1 is ENHRY and CDR2 SYGVKD.

The chain links TRBV7-3 to TRBJ2-1; no clear D gene. The CDR3 is 15 amino acids. The germline gives CDR1 SGHTA, CDR2 FQGTGA. V shed 2 bases and J shed 0 bases, with 8 bases lying between them. CDR3 sequence reads: CASSLDVSSYNEQFF. The CDR3 coding sequence is TGTGCCAGCAGCTTAGACGTTTCCTCCTACAATGAGCAGTTCTTC.

J is TRBJ2-2 and V is TRBV11-1; TRBD1 agrees at 7 bases. V trimming: 8 bases; J trimming: 4 bases; junction bases outside the gene matches: 4. CDR1 is SGHAT, CDR2 FQDESV, per germline (reference sequence). The CDR3 length is 13 residues. CDR3 region: CASARGSTGELFF. DNA of the CDR3: TGTGCCAGCGCCAGGGGGAGCACCGGGGAGCTGTTTTTT.

The J gene is TRBJ1-2, the V gene TRBV18; the match to TRBD1 covers 10 bases. From germline, CDR1 is KGHSH and CDR2 LQKENI. J gave up 3 bases and V 5 bases, and 12 bases lay outside the gene matches. CDR3 size: 17 residues. In nucleotides, the CDR3 is TGTGCCAGCTCATCCTCCGGGACAGGGGTTTCGGACTATGGCTACACCTTC. This encodes CASSSSGTGVSDYGYTF.

This clone showed up just once. The V call is TRBV10-3, the J call TRBJ1-5; no clear D. Looked up from germline, CDR1 is ENHRY and CDR2 is SYGVKD. V lost 2 bases to trimming and J lost 10 bases, with 9 bases between them. The CDR3 is 12 amino acids. CDR3 protein: CAISEPLTPQHF. In nucleotides, the CDR3 is TGTGCCATCAGTGAGCCCTTGACTCCCCAGCATTTT.

The V and J genes are TRBV11-2 and TRBJ2-7, with 9 bases identical to TRBD1. This CDR3 comprises 16 residues. Germline trimming cut 1 base from V and 2 bases from J; bases unmatched to any gene: 6. From germline, CDR1 is SGHAT and CDR2 FQNNGV. CDR3 sequence reads: CASSLGIQGATYEQYF. DNA of the CDR3: TGTGCCAGCAGCTTAGGTATACAGGGGGCCACCTACGAGCAGTACTTC.

V and J are TRBV6-5 and TRBJ2-5; D ambiguous. CDR3 length equals 16 residues. V lost 0 bases and J lost 2, with 13 bases in between. The V gene's germline CDR1 is MNHEY and CDR2 SVGAGI. The CDR3 is CASSYSSGVGQETQYF. In nucleotides, the CDR3 is TGTGCCAGCAGTTACTCGTCAGGAGTGGGTCAAGAGACCCAGTACTTC.

The chain recombines TRBV2 with TRBJ1-2; weak D call: TRBD1 (5 bases). Trimming removed 2 bases at V and 5 bases at J, with 9 bases between. The length of the CDR3 is 13 residues. Per germline, CDR1 SNHLY and CDR2 FYNNEI. The CDR3 here is CASSEREGYGYTF. CDR3 DNA sequence: TGTGCCAGCAGTGAACGTGAGGGGTATGGCTACACCTTC.

This sequence joins TRBV5-6 and TRBJ1-5; possibly TRBD1 for D (5 bases). CDR3 length: 14 residues. Looked up from germline, CDR1 is SGHDT and CDR2 is YYEEEE. V was cut by 2 bases and J by 2 bases, with 8 bases left in between. CDR3 in DNA: TGTGCCAGCAGCTTTCAGGGACGCAATCAGCCCCAGCATTTT. This encodes CASSFQGRNQPQHF.

The J gene is TRBJ2-2, the V gene TRBV7-3; TRBD2 matches at 8 bases. V dropped 5 bases and J dropped 3; count of bases not matched to a gene: 20. The V gene's germline CDR1 is SGHTA and CDR2 FQGTGA. This CDR3 spans 20 amino acids. The CDR3 DNA sequence: TGTGCCAGCAGCGCCCCGGGACTAGACTCGGCCATAGCGGACACCGGGGAGCTGTTTTTT. Translation: CASSAPGLDSAIADTGELFF.

The rearrangement joins TRBV15 to TRBJ1-2, with 9 bases identical to TRBD1. The trim removed 7 bases at V and 4 bases at J, leaving 7 bases unmatched. Germline CDR1 is LNHNV and CDR2 is YYDKDF (reference sequence). The CDR3 is 14 residues long. The CDR3 bases are TGTGCCACCAAAAGGGACAGGGCCACCTATGGCTACACCTTC. This translates into CATKRDRATYGYTF.

The chain is built from TRBV7-3 and TRBJ2-2, with TRBD2 matching 7 bases. The germline CDR1 and CDR2 sequences are SGHTA and FQGTGA. V was pared by 5 bases and J by 6 bases, with 3 bases of the junction left unmatched. CDR3 length equals 13 residues. DNA for the CDR3: TGTGCCAGCAGCCAGACTAGCTCCGGGGAGCTGTTTTTT. It translates to CASSQTSSGELFF.

The rearrangement joins TRBV3-1 (or the pseudogene TRBV3-2) to TRBJ1-6; 7 bases align to TRBD1. The V and J ends lost 2 bases and 6 bases, in that order; junction bases with no gene match: 4. The V gene's germline CDR1 is LGHDT and CDR2 YNNKEL (reference sequence). This CDR3 is 15 amino acids long. CDR3 sequence (DNA): TGTGCCAGCAGCCAACTCGGGACAGTTAATTCACCCCTCCACTTT. Translation: CASSQLGTVNSPLHF.

The chain combines TRBV5-5 with TRBJ1-2, with D hard to call. CDR3 size: 14 residues. V was cut by 4 bases and J by 4 bases, with 14 bases left in between. Germline CDR1 is SGHKS and CDR2 is YYEKEE (reference sequence). CDR3 protein: CASSREQPSYGYTF. CDR3 in DNA: TGTGCCAGCAGCCGCGAACAGCCCTCCTATGGCTACACCTTC.

This clone was counted a single time. The junction departs from the called germline gene at one end, perhaps through a read error. The chain carries TRBV25-1 and TRBJ1-3; maybe TRBD1 (5 bases). Germline CDR1 and CDR2: MGHDK and SYGVNS. This CDR3 region has 15 residues. CDR3 coding DNA: TGTGCCAGCAGCGAATTCGGGACGAGGGGAAACACCATATATTTT. It codes for CASSEFGTRGNTIYF.

The V call is TRBV7-9, the J call TRBJ1-5, with a weak D call TRBD1 (6 bases). Germline loops: CDR1 SEHNR, CDR2 FQNEAQ (reference sequence). V shed 2 bases and J shed 4 bases, with 24 bases lying between them. This CDR3 is 19 amino acids long. The chain's CDR3 is CASSLFNQLNGGLNQPQHF. CDR3 DNA sequence: TGTGCCAGCAGCTTATTCAACCAACTAAACGGGGGGCTAAATCAGCCCCAGCATTTT.

The chain uses TRBV24-1 and TRBJ2-7, with 7 bases fitting TRBD1. The CDR3 length is 14 residues. Germline loops: CDR1 KGHDR, CDR2 SFDVKD. The trim removed 4 bases at V and 6 bases at J, leaving 8 bases unmatched. CDR3 region: CATSDRRTGAEQYF. The CDR3 DNA sequence: TGTGCCACCAGTGACCGCCGTACAGGGGCCGAGCAGTACTTC.

The V call is TRBV2, the J call TRBJ1-1; 7 bases line up with TRBD1. After removal of 8 bases from V and 2 bases from J, the junction contained 8 bases not matched to a gene. The CDR3 has 14 amino acids. Germline CDR1 reads SNHLY; CDR2 reads FYNNEI. The CDR3 loop reads CASSRQGFNTEAFF. CDR3 nucleotides: TGTGCCAGCTCGCGACAGGGTTTCAACACTGAAGCTTTCTTT.

The V gene is TRBV24-1, the J gene TRBJ1-4; D not certain. This CDR3 comprises 18 residues. V lost 5 bases, J lost 4 bases, and 22 bases lay in between. Germline lookup yields CDR1 KGHDR and CDR2 SFDVKD. The CDR3 DNA follows: TGTGCCACCAGTGTGAAGTTGACCCACACCACCGATAATGAAAAACTGTTTTTT. Translated: CATSVKLTHTTDNEKLFF.

The chain has TRBV6-5 and TRBJ2-7, with D possibly called TRBD1 or TRBD2 (5 bases each). V shed 2 bases and J shed 6 bases, with 14 bases lying between them. The CDR3 runs to 14 residues. Germline CDR1 is MNHEY and CDR2 is SVGAGI. CDR3 nucleotides: TGTGCCAGCAGTTACCCTGGGGGAAGGCGCGAGCAGTACTTC. Protein product: CASSYPGGRREQYF.

The genes are TRBV18 and TRBJ2-2; 8 positions match TRBD1. The V and J ends lost 2 bases and 4 bases, in that order; junction bases with no gene match: 3. Germline V lookup: CDR1 KGHSH, CDR2 LQKENI. The CDR3 contains 15 residues. The CDR3 protein is CASSPGQGGTGELFF. Written as DNA, the CDR3 is TGTGCCAGCTCACCAGGACAGGGTGGCACCGGGGAGCTGTTTTTT.

The V and J genes are TRBV19 and TRBJ1-4; D is undetermined. Trimming cost V 10 bases and J 12 bases, with 9 bases left between them. CDR3 length: 9 residues. The germline V gene encodes CDR1 LNHDA and CDR2 SQIVND (reference sequence). The CDR3 loop reads CATPEELFF. CDR3 in DNA: TGTGCCACCCCAGAGGAACTGTTTTTT.

The V and J genes are TRBV19 and TRBJ1-1, with unresolved D. Trimming cost V 2 bases and J 5 bases, with 18 bases left between them. Per germline, CDR1 LNHDA and CDR2 SQIVND (reference sequence). The CDR3 has 16 residues. Here the CDR3 DNA reads TGTGCCAGTAGTATATCGGGTTTGGTTCCGCTGACTGAAGCTTTCTTT. Translated: CASSISGLVPLTEAFF.

The chain carries TRBV20-1 and TRBJ2-4; perhaps TRBD1 as D (5 bases). Germline V gene sequence: CDR1 DFQATT, CDR2 SNEGSKA (reference sequence). The CDR3 sequence is 11 residues long. Trimming removed 0 bases at V and 15 bases at J, with 12 bases between. The CDR3 is CSARDQGFAYF. For the CDR3, the DNA is TGCAGTGCTAGAGATCAGGGATTCGCGTACTTC.

This chain connects TRBV9 to TRBJ1-1; TRBD1 might be the D (5 bases). There are 16 residues in the CDR3. The ends were cut back, 3 bases at V and 0 bases at J, with 15 bases in the middle. Germline V gene data show CDR1 as SGDLS and CDR2 as YYNGEE. Here the CDR3 reads CASSAGHSIMNTEAFF. CDR3 nucleotide sequence: TGTGCCAGCAGCGCTGGACACTCGATCATGAACACTGAAGCTTTCTTT.